Below, 11 T cell receptor beta chains from the same sample are listed, as sequenced in a study of CD8 T cells in ankylosing spondylitis. TCRdb called the 5' RACE reads again in MiXCR, with one record for every CDR3 protein. The table records under 250,000 distinct CDR3 sequences, over 9.5% of them present only once. The sample taken for sequencing was blood, either unsorted or a sorted T cell fraction (not recorded which). These receptors were collected from a male donor with ankylosing spondylitis or in good health (not recorded which).

This clonotype came up a few times. The chain couples TRBV4-2 to TRBJ2-7; TRBD2 agrees at 10 bases. The CDR3 length is 15 residues. Germline CDR1 LGHNA, CDR2 YNFKEQ. J was trimmed by 2 bases and V by 3 bases; bases with no gene match: 4. CDR3 amino acids: CASSQRGLAAYEQYF. The CDR3, as DNA: TGTGCCAGCAGCCAGAGAGGACTAGCGGCCTACGAGCAGTACTTC.

This clonotype was recorded a few times. CDR3 sequence: CASLQQDYNEQFF. The CDR3 region has the DNA TGTGCCAGCCTCCAACAGGATTACAATGAGCAGTTCTTC. V gene TRBV3-1 combines with J gene TRBJ2-1, with D perhaps TRBD1 (5 bases). In germline, CDR1 is LGHDT, CDR2 YNNKEL (reference sequence). The CDR3 covers 13 residues. Deletions cut 8 bases from V and 4 bases from J, with 12 bases between.

A remark on this clonotype: It may be a read error: a sequence one base away is much more abundant. The chain employs TRBV20-1 and TRBJ1-3; no reliable D call. V shed 4 bases and J shed 5 bases, with 9 bases lying between them. The germline gives CDR1 DFQATT, CDR2 SNEGSKA (reference sequence). The CDR3 runs 12 residues. The CDR3 is CSATVWRNTIYF. CDR3 coding DNA: TGCAGTGCTACGGTGTGGCGAAACACCATATATTTT.

In this sample, this clonotype turned up many times. In DNA form, the CDR3 reads TGTGCCTGGAGAACCGGGGGAATGGCTAACTATGGCTACACCTTC. Amino acid sequence: CAWRTGGMANYGYTF. The chain joins TRBV30 to TRBJ1-2; possibly TRBD1 for D (5 bases). The CDR3 has 15 residues. Trimming left V 3 bases short and J 0 bases short, with 14 bases between. CDR1 is GTSNPN and CDR2 is SVGIG in the germline V gene (reference sequence).

At least ten counts were recorded for this clonotype. The chain recombines TRBV18 with TRBJ2-1; D remains unclear. The CDR3 totals 12 residues. Germline CDR1 and CDR2: KGHSH and LQKENI. Trimming left V 0 bases short and J 8 bases short, with 5 bases between. As DNA, the CDR3 is TGTGCCAGCTCACCACCTTTGTATGAGCAGTTCTTC. Protein product: CASSPPLYEQFF.

This clonotype was seen at least ten times. This chain links TRBV20-1 with TRBJ1-6, with TRBD1 identical over 7 bases. J lost 6 bases, V lost 1 base, and 3 bases had no gene match. The CDR3 totals 14 residues. The germline V gene has CDR1 DFQATT and CDR2 SNEGSKA (reference sequence). CDR3 residues: CSARGGTANSPLHF. The CDR3 bases are TGCAGTGCTAGAGGTGGGACAGCTAATTCACCCCTCCACTTT.

V gene TRBV7-2 combines with J gene TRBJ2-2; 9 bases map to TRBD2. This CDR3 has 15 amino acids. Per germline, CDR1 SGHTA and CDR2 FQGNSA. Trimming took 11 bases from V and 4 from J; bases not matched to a gene: 11. DNA for the CDR3: TGTGCCGAAACGTCGAGCGGGGGGTTCACCGGGGAGCTGTTTTTT. The encoded protein is CAETSSGGFTGELFF.

The rearrangement joins TRBV7-2 to TRBJ2-1; 7 nucleotides line up with TRBD1. CDR1 is SGHTA, CDR2 FQGNSA, per germline. The CDR3 covers 15 residues. Germline trimming cut 6 bases from V and 1 base from J; bases unmatched to any gene: 6. The CDR3 protein is CASSRPTGSYNEQFF. DNA of the CDR3: TGTGCCAGCAGTCGCCCGACAGGGTCCTACAATGAGCAGTTCTTC.

This clonotype occurred many times. This chain uses TRBV20-1 with TRBJ2-5, with 8 bases that match TRBD2. The CDR3 is 13 residues long. The trim removed 2 bases at V and 2 bases at J, leaving 1 base unmatched. Germline V CDR1 and CDR2: DFQATT, SNEGSKA (reference sequence). This chain's CDR3 is CSARIAGQETQYF. The CDR3 DNA follows: TGCAGTGCTAGAATAGCGGGGCAAGAGACCCAGTACTTC.

This clonotype was observed at least ten times. The chain carries TRBV5-5 and TRBJ2-2; 8 bases align to TRBD1. Germline V gene sequence: CDR1 SGHKS, CDR2 YYEKEE (reference sequence). Unmatched junction bases numbered 7, after V lost 2 bases and J lost 4 bases. This CDR3 has 16 amino acids. CDR3 DNA: TGTGCCAGCAGCTTTCGGCAGGGGGCCTCCACCGGGGAGCTGTTTTTT. It is translated as CASSFRQGASTGELFF.

This clonotype has at least ten counts. The rearrangement joins TRBV29-1 to TRBJ1-2; no definite D call. Trimming took off 3 bases at V and 5 bases at J, with 13 bases between the two ends. The CDR3 is 13 residues long. Germline values: CDR1 SQVTM, CDR2 ANQGSEA. CDR3 DNA sequence: TGCAGCGTTGAGTCACCCGGTGGGTATGGCTACACCTTC. Translated: CSVESPGGYGYTF.